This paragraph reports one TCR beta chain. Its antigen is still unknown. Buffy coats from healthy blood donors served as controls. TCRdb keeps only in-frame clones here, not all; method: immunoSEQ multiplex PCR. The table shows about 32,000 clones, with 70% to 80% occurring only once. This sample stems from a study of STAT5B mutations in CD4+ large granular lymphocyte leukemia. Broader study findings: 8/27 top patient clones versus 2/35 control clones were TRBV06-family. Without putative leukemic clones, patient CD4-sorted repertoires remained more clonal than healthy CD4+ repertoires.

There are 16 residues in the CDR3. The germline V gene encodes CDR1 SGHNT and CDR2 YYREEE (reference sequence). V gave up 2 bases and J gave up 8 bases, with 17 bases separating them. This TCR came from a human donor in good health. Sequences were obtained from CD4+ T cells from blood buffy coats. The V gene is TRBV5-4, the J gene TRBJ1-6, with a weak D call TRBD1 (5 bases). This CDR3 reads CASSLIRGSIDSPLHF. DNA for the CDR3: TGTGCCAGCAGCTTAATAAGGGGCTCCATCGATTCACCCCTCCACTTT.